The clone carrying this T cell receptor (beta chain) was detected a few times. Germline V gene sequence: CDR1 SGHRS, CDR2 YFSETQ. CDR3 length equals 14 residues. V shed 0 bases and J shed 4 bases, with 10 bases lying between them. TCRdb re-derived calls from the RT-PCR reads in MiXCR, one entry per CDR3 protein. This sample has about 540,000 distinct CDR3 sequences; roughly 25% occur once, and the top ten carry 2.5% to 3%. This sample was included in a study of response to subunit inactivated influenza vaccine. The same specimen was also included in a second study, on T cells expressing NK-cell markers. This second study notes: With UMIs, 5'RACE template switching was used to make TCR beta cDNA. Four of the donors also had these clonotypes leading their CD3+CD56-NKG2C+ fraction.

The chain couples TRBV5-1 to TRBJ1-2, with no clear D. The sequencing used CD4+ T cells sorted from PBMCs, collected 11 to 12 days after vaccination. The receptor was isolated from a man aged 50 to 59 who received an inactivated influenza vaccine. The CDR3 nucleotides read TGCGCCAGCAGCTTGGAGGCGGGTTCCTATGGCTACACCTTC. It specifies CASSLEAGSYGYTF.